Below are 13 T cell receptor beta chains sequenced from a single sample in a study of blood T cell repertoires in COVID-19. Libraries were prepared by immunoSEQ multiplex PCR; TCRdb keeps only in-frame clonotypes and omits some of them. The table records approximately 240,000 clones, approximately 80% of them present only once. The sequenced material came from PBMCs or T cells enriched from blood (not recorded which). All receptors derive from a woman in her thirties or forties with acute COVID-19.

This chain uses TRBV4-1 with TRBJ2-1, with D perhaps matching TRBD1 (5 bases). V was clipped by 1 base and J by 2 bases, with 12 bases between them. This CDR3 spans 16 amino acids. Germline lookup yields CDR1 MGHRA and CDR2 YSYEKL. The CDR3: CASSQGAPGTYNEQFF. CDR3 DNA: TGCGCCAGCAGCCAAGGGGCGCCAGGGACCTACAATGAGCAGTTCTTC.

The chain links TRBV7-9 to TRBJ2-3; 7 bases map to TRBD2. V gave up 1 base and J gave up 4 bases; unmatched junction bases: 2. This CDR3 is built from 14 residues. In germline, CDR1 is SEHNR, CDR2 FQNEAQ (reference sequence). CDR3: CASSLEGLSDTQYF. In DNA, the CDR3 is TGTGCCAGCAGCTTAGAGGGACTATCAGATACGCAGTATTTT.

This clone was seen a few times. The chain joins TRBV2 to TRBJ1-2; 7 bases agree with TRBD1. Trimming cost V 9 bases and J 4 bases; bases outside gene matches: 2. The germline V gene has CDR1 SNHLY and CDR2 FYNNEI. The CDR3 totals 11 residues. In DNA, the CDR3 is TGTGCCAGTAGGACAGGCTATGGCTACACCTTC. Protein: CASRTGYGYTF.

The chain uses TRBV7-2 and TRBJ2-5, with TRBD2 identical over 8 bases. The germline gives CDR1 SGHTA, CDR2 FQGNSA. Unmatched junction bases numbered 8, after V lost 7 bases and J lost 4 bases. This CDR3 is 14 amino acids long. CDR3 in amino acids: CASKPAGVLETQYF. The CDR3 region has the DNA TGTGCCAGCAAACCAGCGGGGGTTCTAGAGACCCAGTACTTC.

The rearrangement uses TRBV11-2 and TRBJ2-3, with a weak D call TRBD1 (6 bases). Looked up from germline, CDR1 is SGHAT and CDR2 is FQNNGV. Trimming stripped 1 base from V and 2 bases from J, with 13 bases between. The CDR3 length is 16 residues. The CDR3 DNA reads as TGTGCCAGCAGCTTAGGGGGACAAAGATACACAGATACGCAGTATTTT. Translation: CASSLGGQRYTDTQYF.

V and J are TRBV5-4 and TRBJ1-1; D unclear. The CDR3 extends over 15 amino acids. V was trimmed by 4 bases and J by 0 bases, leaving 13 bases between them. Germline lookup yields CDR1 SGHNT and CDR2 YYREEE (reference sequence). CDR3 bases: TGTGCCAGCAGCCCCGGTGGAGTGATGAACACTGAAGCTTTCTTT. Residues: CASSPGGVMNTEAFF.

The genes are TRBV2 and TRBJ1-5; 9 bases map to TRBD1. There are 14 residues in the CDR3. CDR1 and CDR2 from the germline V gene are SNHLY and FYNNEI. With 6 bases clipped from V and 4 bases from J, the junction kept 4 bases outside the gene matches. The CDR3 DNA follows: TGTGCCAGCAGGGACAGGGGCTTTAATCAGCCCCAGCATTTT. It specifies CASRDRGFNQPQHF.

The CDR3 DNA sequence: TGTGCCATCAGTGGATCCCCAGGGTCACCCCTCCACTTT. Translated: CAISGSPGSPLHF. The gene calls are TRBV10-3 and TRBJ1-6; D is perhaps TRBD1 (5 bases). V was cut by 4 bases and J by 10 bases, with 11 bases left in between. The length of the CDR3 is 13 residues. The germline V gene has CDR1 ENHRY and CDR2 SYGVKD.

The gene calls are TRBV27 and TRBJ2-7; possibly TRBD2 for D (7 bases). Germline assignment: CDR1 MNHEY and CDR2 SMNVEV (reference sequence). With 0 bases removed from V and 2 bases from J, the gap between germline ends came to 14 bases. The CDR3 is made up of 16 amino acids. The CDR3 DNA reads as TGTGCCAGCAGTTTATCGTCGGGGGGCTTAGCCTACGAGCAGTACTTC. It yields the protein CASSLSSGGLAYEQYF.

In its sample, this clone was seen once. The chain employs TRBV30 and TRBJ1-6, with D unclear. The V end lost 4 bases, the J end lost 4 bases, and 11 bases lay between the germline ends. This CDR3 comprises 14 residues. CDR1 and CDR2 (germline): GTSNPN, SVGIG (reference sequence). Written as DNA, the CDR3 is TGTGCCTGGACCCAGGAAAATTATAATTCACCCCTCCACTTT. This codes for CAWTQENYNSPLHF.

This rearrangement joins TRBV18 to TRBJ1-3, with a weak D call TRBD1 (6 bases). The CDR3 has 15 amino acids. Germline CDR1 reads KGHSH; CDR2 reads LQKENI. V shed 0 bases and J shed 5 bases, with 11 bases lying between them. CDR3 coding DNA: TGTGCCAGCTCACCACCATCAGGGGATAGAAACACCATATATTTT. Its protein is CASSPPSGDRNTIYF.

V and J are TRBV2 and TRBJ1-5; TRBD1 matches 9 bases. Germline trimming cut 6 bases from V and 2 bases from J; bases unmatched to any gene: 2. CDR1 SNHLY and CDR2 FYNNEI come from the germline V gene. CDR3 length: 14 amino acids. CDR3 sequence reads: CASRTGGGNQPQHF. CDR3 bases: TGTGCCAGCAGGACAGGGGGGGGCAATCAGCCCCAGCATTTT.

The chain combines TRBV9 with TRBJ2-1; a weak D match, TRBD1 (6 bases). The CDR3 loop spans 12 amino acids. Germline CDR1 SGDLS, CDR2 YYNGEE. V lost 4 bases and J lost 10, with 12 bases in between. The CDR3 DNA is TGTGCCAGCAGCCCAGAGGGGACAGAGCAGTTCTTC. Translating gives CASSPEGTEQFF. Full variable domain (rest looked up from reference TRBV9 and TRBJ2-1): DSGVTQTPKHLITATGQRVTLRCSPRSGDLSVYWYQQSLDQGLQFLIQYYNGEERAKGNILERFSAQQFPDLHSELNLSSLELGDSALYFCASSPEGTEQFFGPGTRLTVL.